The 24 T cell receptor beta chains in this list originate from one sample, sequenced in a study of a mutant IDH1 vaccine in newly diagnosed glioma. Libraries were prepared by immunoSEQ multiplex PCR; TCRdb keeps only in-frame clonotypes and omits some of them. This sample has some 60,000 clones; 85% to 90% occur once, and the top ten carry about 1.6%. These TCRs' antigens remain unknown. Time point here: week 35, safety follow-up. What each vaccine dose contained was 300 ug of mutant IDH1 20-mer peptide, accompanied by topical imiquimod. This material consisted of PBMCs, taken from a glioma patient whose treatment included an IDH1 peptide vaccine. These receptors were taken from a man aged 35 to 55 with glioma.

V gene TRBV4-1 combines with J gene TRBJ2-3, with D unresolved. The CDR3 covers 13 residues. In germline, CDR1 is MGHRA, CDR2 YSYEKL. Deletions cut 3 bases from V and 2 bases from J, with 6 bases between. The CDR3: CASSHVNTDTQYF. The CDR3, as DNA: TGCGCCAGCAGCCACGTAAACACAGATACGCAGTATTTT.

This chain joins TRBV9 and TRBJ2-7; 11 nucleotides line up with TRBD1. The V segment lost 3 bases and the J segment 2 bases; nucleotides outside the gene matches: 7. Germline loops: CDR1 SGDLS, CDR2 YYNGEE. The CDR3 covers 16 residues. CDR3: CASSETGQGGPYEQYF. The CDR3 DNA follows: TGTGCCAGCAGCGAAACGGGACAGGGGGGTCCCTACGAGCAGTACTTC.

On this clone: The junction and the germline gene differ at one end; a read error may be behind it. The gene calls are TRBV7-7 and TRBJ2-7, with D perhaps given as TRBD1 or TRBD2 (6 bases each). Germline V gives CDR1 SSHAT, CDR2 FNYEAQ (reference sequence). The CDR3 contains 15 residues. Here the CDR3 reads CASSMGGSRSYEQYF. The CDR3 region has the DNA TGTGCTAGCAGCATGGGGGGCAGTCGGTCCTACGAGCAGTACTTC.

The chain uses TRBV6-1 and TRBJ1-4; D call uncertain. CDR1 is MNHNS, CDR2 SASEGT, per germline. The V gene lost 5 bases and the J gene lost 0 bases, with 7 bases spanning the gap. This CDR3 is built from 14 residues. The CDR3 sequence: CASSSHATNEKLFF. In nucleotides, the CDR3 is TGTGCCAGCAGTTCGCATGCAACTAATGAAAAACTGTTTTTT.

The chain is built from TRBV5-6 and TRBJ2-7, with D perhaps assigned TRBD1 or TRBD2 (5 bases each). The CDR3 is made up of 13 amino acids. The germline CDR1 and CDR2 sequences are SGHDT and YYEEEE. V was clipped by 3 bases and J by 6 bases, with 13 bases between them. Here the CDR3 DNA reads TGTGCCAGCAGCTGGACCTGGGGGAGCGAGCAGTACTTC. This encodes CASSWTWGSEQYF.

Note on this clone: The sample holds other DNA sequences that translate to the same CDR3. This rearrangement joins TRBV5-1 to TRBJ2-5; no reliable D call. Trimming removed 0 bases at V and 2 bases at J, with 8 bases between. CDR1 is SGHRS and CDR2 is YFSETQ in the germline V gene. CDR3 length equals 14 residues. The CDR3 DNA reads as TGCGCCAGCAGCTTGGTCGGACCTCAAGAGACCCAGTACTTC. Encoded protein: CASSLVGPQETQYF.

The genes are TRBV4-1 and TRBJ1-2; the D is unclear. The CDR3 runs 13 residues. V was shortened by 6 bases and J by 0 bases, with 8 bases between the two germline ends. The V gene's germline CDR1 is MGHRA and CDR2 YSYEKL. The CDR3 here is CASSHRANYGYTF. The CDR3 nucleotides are TGCGCCAGCAGTCATAGAGCTAACTATGGCTACACCTTC.

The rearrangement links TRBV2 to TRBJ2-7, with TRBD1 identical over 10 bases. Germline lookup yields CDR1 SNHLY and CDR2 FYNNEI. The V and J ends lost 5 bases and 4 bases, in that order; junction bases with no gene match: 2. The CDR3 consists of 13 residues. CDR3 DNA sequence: TGTGCCAGCAGTAGACAGGGGGCGTACGAGCAGTACTTC. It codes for CASSRQGAYEQYF.

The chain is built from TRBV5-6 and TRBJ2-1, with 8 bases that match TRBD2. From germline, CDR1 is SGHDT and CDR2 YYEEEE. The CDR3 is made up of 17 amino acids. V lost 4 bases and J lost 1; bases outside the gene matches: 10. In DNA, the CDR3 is TGTGCCAGCAGCCATGAGTTAATAGCGGGATCCTACAATGAGCAGTTCTTC. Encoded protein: CASSHELIAGSYNEQFF. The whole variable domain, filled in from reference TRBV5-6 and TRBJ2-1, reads DAGVTQSPTHLIKTRGQQVTLRCSPKSGHDTVSWYQQALGQGPQFIFQYYEEEERQRGNFPDRFSGHQFPNYSSELNVNALLLGDSALYLCASSHELIAGSYNEQFFGPGTRLTVL.

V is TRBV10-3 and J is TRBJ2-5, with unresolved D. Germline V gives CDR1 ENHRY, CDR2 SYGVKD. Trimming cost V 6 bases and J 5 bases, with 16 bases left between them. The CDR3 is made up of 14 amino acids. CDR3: CAIRGGSTTETQYF. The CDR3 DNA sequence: TGTGCCATCAGAGGCGGTAGTACAACTGAGACCCAGTACTTC.

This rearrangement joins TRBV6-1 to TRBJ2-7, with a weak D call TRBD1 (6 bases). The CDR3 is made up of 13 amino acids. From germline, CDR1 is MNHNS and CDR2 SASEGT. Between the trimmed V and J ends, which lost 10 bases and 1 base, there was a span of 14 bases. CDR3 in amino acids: CAIRSGQSYEQYF. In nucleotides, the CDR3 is TGTGCCATCCGGAGTGGACAGTCCTACGAGCAGTACTTC.

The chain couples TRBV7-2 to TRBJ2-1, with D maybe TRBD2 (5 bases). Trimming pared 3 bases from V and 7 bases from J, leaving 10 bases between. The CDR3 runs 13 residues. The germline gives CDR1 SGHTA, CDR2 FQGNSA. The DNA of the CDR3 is TGTGCCAGCAGCTTTTGGACTCAGAATGAGCAGTTCTTC. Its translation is CASSFWTQNEQFF.

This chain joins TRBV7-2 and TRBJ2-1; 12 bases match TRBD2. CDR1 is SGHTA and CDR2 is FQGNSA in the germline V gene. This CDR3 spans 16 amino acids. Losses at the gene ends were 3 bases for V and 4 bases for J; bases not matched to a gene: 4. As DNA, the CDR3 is TGTGCCAGCAGCTTGCAGACTAGCGGGGGTTACAATGAGCAGTTCTTC. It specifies CASSLQTSGGYNEQFF. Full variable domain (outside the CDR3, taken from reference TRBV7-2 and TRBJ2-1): GAGVSQSPSNKVTEKGKDVELRCDPISGHTALYWYRQSLGQGLEFLIYFQGNSAPDKSGLPSDRFSAERTGGSVSTLTIQRTQQEDSAVYLCASSLQTSGGYNEQFFGPGTRLTVL.

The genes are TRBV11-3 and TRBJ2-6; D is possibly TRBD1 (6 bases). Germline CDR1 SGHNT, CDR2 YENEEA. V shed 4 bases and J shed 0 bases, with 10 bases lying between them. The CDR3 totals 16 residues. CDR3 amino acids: CASSSSGVSGANVLTF. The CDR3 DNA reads TGTGCCAGCAGCTCATCAGGGGTCTCTGGGGCCAACGTCCTGACTTTC. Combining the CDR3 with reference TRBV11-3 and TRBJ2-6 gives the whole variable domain EAGVVQSPRYKIIEKKQPVAFWCNPISGHNTLYWYLQNLGQGPELLIRYENEEAVDDSQLPKDRFSAERLKGVDSTLKIQPAELGDSAVYLCASSSSGVSGANVLTFGAGSRLTVL.

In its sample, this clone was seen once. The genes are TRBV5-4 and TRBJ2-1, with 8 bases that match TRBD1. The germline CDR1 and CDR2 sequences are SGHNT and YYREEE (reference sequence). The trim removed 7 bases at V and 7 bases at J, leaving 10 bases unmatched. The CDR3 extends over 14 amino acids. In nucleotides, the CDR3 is TGTGCCAGCGACCTGGGACAGGCCGGGAATGAGCAGTTCTTC. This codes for CASDLGQAGNEQFF.

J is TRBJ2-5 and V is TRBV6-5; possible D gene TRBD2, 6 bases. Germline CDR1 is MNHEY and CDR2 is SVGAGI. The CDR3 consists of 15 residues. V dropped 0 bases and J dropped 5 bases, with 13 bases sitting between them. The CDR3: CASSYSEAGGETQYF. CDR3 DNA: TGTGCCAGCAGTTACTCTGAAGCGGGTGGTGAGACCCAGTACTTC.

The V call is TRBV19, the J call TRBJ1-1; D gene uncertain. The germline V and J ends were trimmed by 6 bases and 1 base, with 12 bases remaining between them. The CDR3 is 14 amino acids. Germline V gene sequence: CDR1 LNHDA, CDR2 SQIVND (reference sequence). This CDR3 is CASSHQVRNTEAFF. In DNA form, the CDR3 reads TGTGCCAGTAGCCACCAGGTACGGAACACTGAAGCTTTCTTT.

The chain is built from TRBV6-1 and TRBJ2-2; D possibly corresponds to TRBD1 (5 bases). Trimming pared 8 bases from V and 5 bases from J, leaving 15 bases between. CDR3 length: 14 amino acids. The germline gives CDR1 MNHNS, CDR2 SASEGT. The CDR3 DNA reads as TGTGCCAGCCTAGACAGAGGAGAAACCGGGGAGCTGTTTTTT. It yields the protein CASLDRGETGELFF.

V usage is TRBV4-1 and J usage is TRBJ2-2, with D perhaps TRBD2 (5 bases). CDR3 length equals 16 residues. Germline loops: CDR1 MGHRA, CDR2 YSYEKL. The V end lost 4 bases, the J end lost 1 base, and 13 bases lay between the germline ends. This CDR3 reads CASSLQMGVNTGELFF. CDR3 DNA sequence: TGCGCCAGCAGCCTTCAGATGGGAGTGAACACCGGGGAGCTGTTTTTT.

This CDR3 reads CASSFGQTLDEQYF. CDR3 nucleotides: TGCGCCAGCAGCTTCGGACAGACCCTCGACGAGCAGTACTTC. The V call is TRBV5-1, the J call TRBJ2-7, with D perhaps TRBD1 (6 bases). Trimming shortened V by 2 bases and J by 5 bases, and 14 bases separated the two germline ends. From germline, CDR1 is SGHRS and CDR2 YFSETQ. The CDR3 loop spans 14 amino acids.

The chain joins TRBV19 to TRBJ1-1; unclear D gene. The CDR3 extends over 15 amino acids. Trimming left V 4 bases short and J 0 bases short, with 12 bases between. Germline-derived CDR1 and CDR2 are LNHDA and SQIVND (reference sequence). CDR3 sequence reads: CASSRDGSMNTEAFF. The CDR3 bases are TGTGCCAGTAGTAGGGATGGGAGTATGAACACTGAAGCTTTCTTT.

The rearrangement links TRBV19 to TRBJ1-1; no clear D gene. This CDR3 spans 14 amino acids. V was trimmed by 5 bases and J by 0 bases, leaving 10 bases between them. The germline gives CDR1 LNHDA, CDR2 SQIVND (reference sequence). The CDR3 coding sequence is TGTGCCAGTAGTCATTGGTTGATGAACACTGAAGCTTTCTTT. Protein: CASSHWLMNTEAFF. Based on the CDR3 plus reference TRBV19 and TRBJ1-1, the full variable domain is DGGITQSPKYLFRKEGQNVTLSCEQNLNHDAMYWYRQDPGQGLRLIYYSQIVNDFQKGDIAEGYSVSREKKESFPLTVTSAQKNPTAFYLCASSHWLMNTEAFFGQGTRLTVV.

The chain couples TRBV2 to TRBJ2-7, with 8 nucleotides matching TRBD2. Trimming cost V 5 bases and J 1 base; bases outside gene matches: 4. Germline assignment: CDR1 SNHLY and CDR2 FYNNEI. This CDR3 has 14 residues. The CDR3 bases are TGTGCCAGCAGTACTAGCGGAACTTCCTACGAGCAGTACTTC. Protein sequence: CASSTSGTSYEQYF.

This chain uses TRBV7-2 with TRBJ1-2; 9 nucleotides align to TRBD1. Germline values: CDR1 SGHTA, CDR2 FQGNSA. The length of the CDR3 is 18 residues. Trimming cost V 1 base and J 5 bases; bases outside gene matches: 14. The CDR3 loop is CASSLEGQGGAIGYGYTF. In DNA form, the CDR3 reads TGTGCCAGCAGCTTAGAGGGACAGGGAGGGGCGATAGGGTATGGCTACACCTTC.